The 5 T cell receptor beta chains listed next were all sequenced from one sample in a study of shared clonotypes between healthy human individuals. The assay was immunoSEQ multiplex PCR, and TCRdb's table has in-frame clones only and misses some. The sample yields 2 million to 2.5 million clones, about 95% seen once. Naivety among CD8 cells was defined by CD45RO negativity and positive CCR7 selection, thereby excluding terminally differentiated effector memory CD45RA+ cells. Sample: naive CD8+ T cells sorted from blood. The receptors stem from a man aged 18 to 29 in good health.

This clone was counted a few times. The chain is built from TRBV5-1 and TRBJ1-6; D not resolved. V was trimmed by 4 bases and J by 9 bases, leaving 17 bases between them. Germline CDR1 is SGHRS and CDR2 is YFSETQ. The CDR3 runs to 15 residues. The CDR3 DNA reads as TGCGCCAGCAGCGACCGGGCGGACGGGAGTTCACCCCTCCACTTT. It translates to CASSDRADGSSPLHF.

This chain connects TRBV2 to TRBJ2-7, with 9 bases identical to TRBD2. Germline V gene data show CDR1 as SNHLY and CDR2 as FYNNEI. Trimming removed 7 bases from V and 0 bases from J; junction bases left unmatched: 10. The CDR3 is 16 amino acids. CDR3 coding DNA: TGTGCCAGCATAGATTTATTAGCGGGAGACTCCTACGAGCAGTACTTC. It specifies CASIDLLAGDSYEQYF.

The chain joins TRBV11-2 to TRBJ1-2, with a possible D match to TRBD1 (5 bases). CDR3 length equals 14 residues. The V gene lost 3 bases and the J gene lost 4 bases, with 12 bases spanning the gap. Germline values: CDR1 SGHAT, CDR2 FQNNGV. CDR3 sequence reads: CASSLGQMGYGYTF. The CDR3 DNA follows: TGTGCCAGCAGCTTGGGGCAGATGGGCTATGGCTACACCTTC.

The chain joins TRBV7-3 to TRBJ2-1; TRBD1 matches 8 bases. The germline CDR1 and CDR2 sequences are SGHTA and FQGTGA. The CDR3 runs to 15 residues. The ends lost 2 bases at V and 8 bases at J; junction bases unmatched: 8. The CDR3 spells CASSLSGGGFDEQFF. CDR3 bases: TGTGCCAGCAGCTTATCAGGGGGCGGTTTCGATGAGCAGTTCTTC.

This chain links TRBV6-1 with TRBJ2-1; D is tentatively TRBD1 or TRBD2 (5 bases each). Trimming stripped 7 bases from V and 2 bases from J, with 12 bases between. CDR1 is MNHNS and CDR2 is SASEGT in the germline V gene. The CDR3 totals 14 residues. CDR3 sequence: CASTALGAYNEQFF. In nucleotides, the CDR3 is TGTGCCAGCACCGCGTTGGGGGCCTACAATGAGCAGTTCTTC.